The rows below give T cell receptor beta chains drawn from one sample of a study of radiation and T cells in renal cell carcinoma. TCRdb keeps only in-frame clones here, not all; method: immunoSEQ multiplex PCR. The data contain around 64,000 clones, 78% of them singletons. The sequencing here drew on blood, taken from a patient whose treatment included radiotherapy and nephrectomy. The receptor set was obtained from a man in his fifties or sixties with renal cell carcinoma. Each CDR3 is given with its conserved first and last residue. Fields, in order: J gene, clone size, V gene, D gene, CDR3 DNA, CDR3 protein. The D gene is left open where the match is weak. Expanded clones are given a class, and other clones once, few, many or no size at all.

TRBJ1-2 . TRBV6-1 . TGTGCCAGCAGTGAAAGGGGCGACATATCAGAGAGGAACTATGGCTACACCTTC CASSERGDISERNYGYTF
TRBJ2-7 . TRBV11-3 . TGTGCCAGCAGCTTAGGACAGGCCCCGTCCTACGAGCAGTACTTC CASSLGQAPSYEQYF
TRBJ2-1 . TRBV5-6 . TGTGCCAGCAGCTTGGGGGGTTGGGAGCAGTTCTTC CASSLGGWEQFF
TRBJ2-3 . TRBV5-1 TRBD2 TGCGCCAGCAGCTTGGGGCTAGCGGACGATACGCAGTATTTT CASSLGLADDTQYF
TRBJ2-5 . TRBV9 TRBD2 TGTGCCAGCAGCGTAGCCACTAGCGGGAGGTATGGCGAGACCCAGTACTTC CASSVATSGRYGETQYF
TRBJ1-4 . TRBV2 . TGTGCCAGCAGTGGATCGGGGGTAAAACTGTTTTTT CASSGSGVKLFF
TRBJ1-4 . TRBV20-1 . TGCAGTGCCCGGCGAAATGAAAAACTGTTTTTT CSARRNEKLFF
TRBJ1-4 . TRBV30 . TGTGCCTGGAGTGTTTTTCACGGACAGAATGAAAAACTGTTTTTT CAWSVFHGQNEKLFF
TRBJ2-7 . TRBV2 . TGTGCCAGCAGTGGTCCTTACGAGCAGTACTTC CASSGPYEQYF
TRBJ1-5 . TRBV7-8 . TGTGCCAGCAGCTTAGGAATTAGTGGTTGGGGCAATCAGCCCCAGCATTTT CASSLGISGWGNQPQHF
TRBJ2-7 few TRBV10-3 . TGTGCCATCAGTGGCGACAGTTCCTACGAGCAGTACTTC CAISGDSSYEQYF
TRBJ1-1 few TRBV7-9 TRBD1 TGTGCCAGCAGCCGAATACAGGGGGCCGCGGGGAAAGCTTTCTTT CASSRIQGAAGKAFF
TRBJ2-5 . TRBV12-5 . TGTGCTAGTGGTTTAAATCAAGAGACCCAGTACTTC CASGLNQETQYF
TRBJ2-3 . TRBV2 . TGTGCCAGCAGTGAGCCGCTGGGTGGGGGCCACACAGATACGCAGTATTTT CASSEPLGGGHTDTQYF
TRBJ2-7 . TRBV5-1 . TGCGCCAGCAGCCCGAGTTTGGGAGGATACGAGCAGTACTTC CASSPSLGGYEQYF
TRBJ2-1 . TRBV19 TRBD2 TGTGCCAGTAGTATTAGCGGGGTCTACAATGAGCAGTTCTTC CASSISGVYNEQFF
TRBJ2-7 . TRBV6-5 . TGTGCCAGCTCGGCGGGGCCCCTCGAGCAGTACTTC CASSAGPLEQYF
TRBJ2-1 . TRBV19 TRBD2 TGTGCCAGTAGGGTAGCGGGACTCTACAATGAGCAGTTCTTC CASRVAGLYNEQFF
TRBJ1-3 . TRBV10-1 . TGCGCCAGCAGTGAAAGGACAACTGGAAACACCATATATTTT CASSERTTGNTIYF
TRBJ2-5 . TRBV27 . TGTGCCAGCAGTTTCAGCGGAGGGATCCAAGAGACCCAGTACTTC CASSFSGGIQETQYF
TRBJ2-1 . TRBV10-3 TRBD2 TGTGCCATCAGTGGAGCGGGGGGTGACAATGAGCAGTTCTTC CAISGAGGDNEQFF
TRBJ2-7 . TRBV6-5 . TGTGCCAGCAGTTACTCGAGTCAGGCCGCCTCCTACGAGCAGTACTTC CASSYSSQAASYEQYF
TRBJ1-1 . TRBV6-1 . TGTGCCAGCATAGGGACGGACGAGGGCACTGAAGCTTTCTTT CASIGTDEGTEAFF
TRBJ1-2 . TRBV19 TRBD1 TGTGCCAGTAGTATAGGGACAGGGAGCTATGGCTACACCTTC CASSIGTGSYGYTF
TRBJ2-5 . TRBV29-1 . TGCAGCGTAACACTGTGGGAGACCCAGTACTTC CSVTLWETQYF
TRBJ1-2 . TRBV6-1 . TGTGCCAGCAGTGAAGAGGACGGACCTTGGGGCTACACCTTC CASSEEDGPWGYTF
TRBJ1-1 few TRBV11-2 . TGTGCCAGCAGTTCCGACAGGAGACTCATGAACACTGAAGCTTTCTTT CASSSDRRLMNTEAFF
TRBJ2-1 . TRBV7-2 . TGTGCCAGCAGCTTAGGCTCGACTCCCTACAATGAGCAGTTCTTC CASSLGSTPYNEQFF
TRBJ2-7 . TRBV7-2 . TGTGCCAGCAGCTTAGCCTCCGGAGGCCGCACCAGCCCCTACGAGCAGTACTTC CASSLASGGRTSPYEQYF
TRBJ2-3 . TRBV2 . TGTGCCAGCAGTTCGGACATAGCTGGCACAGATACGCAGTATTTT CASSSDIAGTDTQYF
TRBJ1-1 few TRBV6-5 . TGTGCCAGCATCGACTCGCGGGTGGCTGAAGCTTTCTTT CASIDSRVAEAFF
TRBJ2-6 . TRBV25-1 . TGTGCCAGCAGTGCCCTCCAGGGCCTCTCTGGGGCCAACGTCCTGACTTTC CASSALQGLSGANVLTF
TRBJ2-1 many TRBV2 TRBD1 TGTGCCAGGGATGAGGACAGGGATAGCGATGAGCAGTTCTTC CARDEDRDSDEQFF
TRBJ2-7 . TRBV7-9 . TGTGCCAGCAAGCCAAACAGGGCTGGCAGCTCCTACGAGCAGTACTTC CASKPNRAGSSYEQYF
TRBJ2-5 . TRBV6-4 . TGTGCCAGCAGCCTAAACAGGGAAGAGACCCAGTACTTC CASSLNREETQYF
TRBJ2-5 . TRBV19 TRBD2 TGTGCCAGTAGTAAGGGACTAGCGGGGGCAGAGACCCAGTACTTC CASSKGLAGAETQYF
TRBJ1-1 . TRBV7-8 . TGTGCCAGCAGCTTTGGAAACACTGAAGCTTTCTTT CASSFGNTEAFF
TRBJ2-7 . TRBV5-1 . TGCGCCAGCAGCCCGGGGGACACGGGTCTGGAGCAGTACTTC CASSPGDTGLEQYF
TRBJ1-1 . TRBV30 . TGTGCCTGGAGTGTGGATCCTCGGGTGGATGAAGCTTTCTTT CAWSVDPRVDEAFF
TRBJ2-3 few TRBV7-9 . TGTGCCAGCAGCTTCGGAGGGGGCGCAGCAGATACGCAGTATTTT CASSFGGGAADTQYF
TRBJ1-1 . TRBV5-6 . TGTGCCAGCACCACGTGGGGGTCTGAAGCTTTCTTT CASTTWGSEAFF
TRBJ2-2 few TRBV4-2 TRBD2 TGTGCCAGCAGCCAAGATGCGGGAGGGCCTTCCGGGGAGCTGTTTTTT CASSQDAGGPSGELFF
TRBJ2-7 . TRBV29-1 TRBD1 TGCAGCGTTGGGGACAGGGGGCCTAGCGAGCAGTACTTC CSVGDRGPSEQYF
TRBJ1-1 . TRBV5-6 TRBD1 TGTGCCAGCACCCCGGGCAGGGGGGTGAACACTGAAGCTTTCTTT CASTPGRGVNTEAFF
TRBJ1-2 . TRBV2 . TGTGCCAGCAGTGAGGGCCTCGCTAACTATGGCTACACCTTC CASSEGLANYGYTF
TRBJ2-6 . TRBV15 . TGTGCCACCAGCAAAGAGAAAGGGGGGTCGGCAGGGGCCAACGTCCTGACTTTC CATSKEKGGSAGANVLTF
TRBJ1-1 . TRBV2 TRBD1 TGTGCCAGCAGTGAGCCCGGACAGGGCCGGGGAACTGAAGCTTTCTTT CASSEPGQGRGTEAFF
TRBJ2-1 . TRBV5-1 . TGCGCCAGCAGCCCGGCGGGTTCCAGCGGCCCCTACAATGAGCAGTTCTTC CASSPAGSSGPYNEQFF
TRBJ1-3 . TRBV7-8 . TGTGCCAGCAGCTTAGGACCGCATACAAGCTCTGGAAACACCATATATTTT CASSLGPHTSSGNTIYF
TRBJ2-7 . TRBV7-6 . TGTGCCAGCAGCGAAAGGCCTAGAGAAGACGAGCAGTACTTC CASSERPREDEQYF
TRBJ2-3 . TRBV7-2 . TGTGCCAGCAGCTCAGGTCTTACGCAGTATTTT CASSSGLTQYF
TRBJ2-1 . TRBV5-1 TRBD2 TGCGCCAGCAGCCCGGTAGCGGGGGGGGGCAATGAGCAGTTCTTC CASSPVAGGGNEQFF
TRBJ1-2 . TRBV25-1 . TGTGCCAGCAGTCCCCGGGGGGGGAGTAGTGGCTACACCTTC CASSPRGGSSGYTF